This T cell receptor (beta chain) was identified during a study of naive CD8 T cells in extremely preterm neonates (dated by TCRdb to 2016 to 2017). About the investigation overall: The abstract gives the adult participants' age range as 25-50 years, whereas the methods give 20-50 years. Sorted naive CD8+ T cells from four age groups (extremely preterm neonates, term neonates, young children and adults) were used in the study to compare TCRbeta CDR3 repertoires.

Peripheral blood was donated by five healthy children aged roughly 15-60 months who were having elective routine surgery, plus five healthy nonsmoking adults. The adult controls were healthy nonsmokers between about 18 and 50 years old, with a median age of approximately 36 years. A FACSAria III cell sorter was used to sort live, Annexin V-negative naive CD8+ T cells (CD3+CD8+CD45RA+CCR7+). Each sample yielded between roughly 18,000 and 110,000 sorted naive CD8+ T cells. Ficoll-Paque density gradient centrifugation was used to isolate mononuclear cells from diluted blood. Before sorting, mononuclear cells were cryopreserved in roughly 10% DMSO plus 90% FBS and kept long term at -150 degrees C. Annexin V and antibodies against CD3, CD8, CCR7 and CD45RA were used to stain the thawed cells. Genomic DNA was extracted from snap-frozen sorted cell pellets with the DNeasy Blood and Tissue Kit. The full study reports these points: Prospective longitudinal studies of preterm and term neonates were called for by the authors so that T cell development could be tracked within individuals. The proportion of shared CDR3 nucleotide sequences was higher in preterm neonates (about 2.7%) than in term neonates (approximately 0.4%), young children (approximately 0.03%) and adults (0.01%). A small sample size and variable productive template counts among preterm samples were noted by the authors as limitations. Significantly lower iChao1 richness than in all other age groups (p < 0.05) and an even clone distribution were observed in preterm neonates, indicating a less rich repertoire. Compared with the older groups, preterm CDR3s were shorter and closer to germline, carrying fewer N additions and showing less junctional trimming.

Points on this clone: Its antigen has not been determined. The junction departs from germline at one end; a sequencing error may be responsible. The same CDR3 arises from other DNA sequences in this sample as well.

Per the germline V gene (reference sequence), SGHKS is the CDR1 and YYEKEE is the CDR2. The CDR3 starts with the cysteine, ends with the phenylalanine, and has 12 residues. CDR3 DNA is the only sequence kept; it has 36 bases, read in frame from the first base. TCRbeta CDR3 regions were amplified from genomic DNA by a two-step, bias-controlled multiplex PCR. Primers specific for every TRBV and TRBJ gene segment were included in the multiplex PCR. The immunoSEQ Assay was used to generate TCRbeta repertoire data. Under the source paper's analysis protocol: A relative-frequency ratio and a modified nearest-neighbor algorithm were applied to filter and cluster reads so that closely related sequences were merged. The V, D and J gene assignments for CDR3 sequences were based on IMGT annotation. Template counts were normalized for PCR amplification bias and quantified against synthetic TCR CDR3 analog sequences. Only unique productive sequences, defined as in-frame CDR3 sequences without stop codons, were included in the analyses. Clonality, defined as 1 minus Pielou's evenness, and iChao1 richness were computed with the immunoSEQ Analyzer software. Depending on the Shapiro-Wilk normality results, either Student's t-test or a non-parametric test was run in JMP for statistical testing. In its TCRdb copy, this immuneACCESS table keeps in-frame sequences only and misses some clones. Where compared with another copy, unresolved V genes explain less than half of these, and the others have no known cause. The V and J calls and clone size were taken over from that table, and D and trimming were inferred from the DNA. The sample includes 5,000 to 6,500 clones, with approximately 97% observed a single time. About 0.8% of the sample rests with the top ten.

This receptor was taken from a human donor in good health. Sequences were obtained from naive CD8+ T cells from blood. The chain is made from TRBV5-5 and TRBJ1-1; the best D guess is TRBD1, with 5 bases matching. The sequence in DNA is TGCGCCAGCAGCTTAGGGGACACTGAAGCTTTCTTT. This yields the protein CASSLGDTEAFF.